Here is one T cell receptor (beta chain) with its context. Its matching antigen is unknown. Trimming left V 5 bases short and J 5 bases short, with 13 bases between. This CDR3 region has 14 residues. In germline, CDR1 is SGHVS, CDR2 FQNEAQ. This entry comes from a study of shared clonotypes between healthy human individuals. Study results and limitations: The diversity represented, both genetic and in exposure history, was limited by few donors. Sampling covered blood only; tissue repertoires likely differ.

Assay used: immunoSEQ multiplex PCR; TCRdb lists only in-frame clones, some missing. The sample lists 2 million or so clones; about 95% were seen once. What was sequenced was naive CD4+ T cells sorted from blood. The subset was: CD45RA+ positively selected. The source is a man aged 18 to 29 in good health. The chain links TRBV7-8 to TRBJ2-1; D not resolved. CDR3 region: CASSGSKQHNEQFF. CDR3 nucleotides: TGTGCCAGCAGCGGATCAAAACAGCACAATGAGCAGTTCTTC.